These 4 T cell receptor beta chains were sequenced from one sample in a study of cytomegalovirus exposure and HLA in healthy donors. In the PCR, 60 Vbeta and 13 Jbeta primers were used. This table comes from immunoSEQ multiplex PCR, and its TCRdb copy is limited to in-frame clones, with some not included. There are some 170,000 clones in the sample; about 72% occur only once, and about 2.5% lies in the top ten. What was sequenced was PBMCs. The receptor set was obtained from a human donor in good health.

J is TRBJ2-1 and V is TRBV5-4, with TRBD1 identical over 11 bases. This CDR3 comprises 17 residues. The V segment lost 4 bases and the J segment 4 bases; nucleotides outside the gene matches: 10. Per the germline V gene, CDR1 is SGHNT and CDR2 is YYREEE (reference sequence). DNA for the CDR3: TGTGCCAGCAGCCTTAGGACAGGGGGCGCCTCGTACAATGAGCAGTTCTTC. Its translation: CASSLRTGGASYNEQFF.

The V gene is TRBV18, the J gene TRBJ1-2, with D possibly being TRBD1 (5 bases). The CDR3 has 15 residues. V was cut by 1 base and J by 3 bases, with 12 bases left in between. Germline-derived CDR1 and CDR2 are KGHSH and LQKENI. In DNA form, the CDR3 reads TGTGCCAGCTCACCACAGGAAGGGGTTGACTATGGCTACACCTTC. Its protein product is CASSPQEGVDYGYTF.

The CDR3 bases are TGTGCCTGGAGGGGGGCGGAAAATGAAAAACTGTTTTTT. Translated: CAWRGAENEKLFF. This chain joins TRBV30 and TRBJ1-4; possibly TRBD1 for D (6 bases). Between the trimmed V and J ends, which lost 3 bases and 5 bases, there was a span of 10 bases. CDR3 length equals 13 residues. CDR1 is GTSNPN, CDR2 SVGIG, per germline (reference sequence).

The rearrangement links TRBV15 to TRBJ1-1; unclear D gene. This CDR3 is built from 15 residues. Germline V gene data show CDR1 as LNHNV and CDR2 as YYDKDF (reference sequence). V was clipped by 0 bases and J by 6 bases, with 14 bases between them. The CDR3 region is CATSRDVNIQSEAFF. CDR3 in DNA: TGTGCCACCAGCAGAGATGTTAACATCCAATCTGAAGCTTTCTTT.